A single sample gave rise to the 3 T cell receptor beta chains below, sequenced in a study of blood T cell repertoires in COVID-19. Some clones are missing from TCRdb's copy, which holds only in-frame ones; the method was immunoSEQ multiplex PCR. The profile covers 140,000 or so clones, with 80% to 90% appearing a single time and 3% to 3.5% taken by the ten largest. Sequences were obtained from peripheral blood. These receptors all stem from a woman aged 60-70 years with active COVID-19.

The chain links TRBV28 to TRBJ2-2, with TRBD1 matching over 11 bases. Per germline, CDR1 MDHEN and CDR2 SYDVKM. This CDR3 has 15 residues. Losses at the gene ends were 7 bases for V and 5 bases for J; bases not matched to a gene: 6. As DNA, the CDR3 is TGTGCCAGCAAGAGGACAGGGGGCAGGACCGGGGAGCTGTTTTTT. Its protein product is CASKRTGGRTGELFF.

The CDR3 sequence is CASSQFTGTSGRSSYNEQFF. In DNA, the CDR3 is TGCGCCAGCAGCCAATTCACCGGGACTAGCGGGAGGAGCTCCTACAATGAGCAGTTCTTC. The chain is built from TRBV4-3 and TRBJ2-1, with 15 bases matching TRBD2. J gave up 0 bases and V 2 bases, and 8 bases lay outside the gene matches. The CDR3 is made up of 20 amino acids. Per the germline V gene, CDR1 is LGHNA and CDR2 is YSLEER.

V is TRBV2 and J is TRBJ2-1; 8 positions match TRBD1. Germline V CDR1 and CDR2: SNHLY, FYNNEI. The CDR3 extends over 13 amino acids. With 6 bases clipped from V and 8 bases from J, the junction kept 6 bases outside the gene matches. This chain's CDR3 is CASRRQGKDEQFF. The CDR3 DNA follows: TGTGCCAGCAGGAGACAGGGGAAGGATGAGCAGTTCTTC.